Below, one T cell receptor (beta chain) is given with its context. Data came from immunoSEQ multiplex PCR; TCRdb stores just in-frame clones and leaves some out. This sample has 45,000 to 70,000 clones, with around 84% found just once. The data are from a study of OX40 agonist ivuxolimab in advanced cancers. For the study at large: Every 2 weeks, ivuxolimab was infused into the patients intravenously at between 0.01 and 10 mg/kg. Hepatocellular carcinoma, melanoma, renal cell or head and neck cancer was diagnosed in the dose-escalation patients.

The CDR3 is made up of 16 amino acids. Trimming took off 2 bases at V and 0 bases at J, with 8 bases between the two ends. In germline, CDR1 is MGHRA, CDR2 YSYEKL. Sampled blood was obtained at baseline, cycle 4 day 1, and cycle 7 day 1. This rearrangement joins TRBV4-1 to TRBJ2-6; possible D gene TRBD2, 6 bases. Source: CD4+ or CD8+ T cells sorted from blood, taken in a trial of the OX40 agonist ivuxolimab. The receptor comes from an adult with an advanced solid tumor such as melanoma, head and neck, liver or kidney cancer. The CDR3 DNA sequence: TGCGCCAGCAGCCAACGGGAGAGCTCTGGGGCCAACGTCCTGACTTTC. Amino acid sequence: CASSQRESSGANVLTF.